This T cell receptor (beta chain) was recorded in a study of T-cell reconstitution after alpha-beta-depleted transplantation in children (dated by TCRdb to the mid-2010s). With regard to the full study: Using TCR repertoire profiling, the study followed T-cell immune reconstitution in a quantitative way in children after TCRalphabeta/CD19-depleted allogeneic hematopoietic cell transplantation.

This clonotype has ten or more counts. Its antigen is currently not known. Nothing much larger sits one base from this clone, and base qualities are not available. Libraries were prepared through PCR. Sequencing was performed on an Illumina HiSeq 2500. TCR library preparation used molecular barcoding, with unique molecular identifiers applied to normalize quantification of the TCRbeta repertoire. TCRdb's own reprocessing of the public reads used fastp at Q25 and MiXCR and kept productive beta chains. Each CDR3 protein appears once, grouped with its most common genes and DNA. A total of fewer than 40,000 distinct CDR3 sequences appear in this sample, about 7% of them only once. 25% to 35% of the sample goes to the ten largest clones. The paper as a whole reports these results and caveats: In some patients, the high TCRbeta diversity seen at day 60 was put down to recipient T cells and intrathymic progenitors that had survived conditioning. Hyperexpanded clone frequencies declined over subsequent months; after one year, T-cell counts and TCRbeta diversity were mostly attributed to newly produced T cells. Apparently early alphabetaT-cell count recovery about two months after transplant reportedly relied on only several hundred rapidly expanded clones derived from non-depleted graft cells.

The CDR3 numbers 15 residues from cysteine through phenylalanine. The sequence is cut down to CDR3 DNA, 45 bases in frame from base 1. A distance of 18 bases separates the germline ends of V and J, which lose 8 bases and 5 bases respectively. The time point label for this specimen denotes: day 60 (about 2 months) after transplantation. The sample's treatment or condition label, decoded: allogeneic hematopoietic cell transplantation with graft depleted of TCRalphabeta T cells and CD19 B cells. The transplant recipients were children given TCRalphabeta/CD19-depleted allogeneic hematopoietic cell grafts.

The sequence was obtained from a child younger than two who had a stem cell transplant for acute myeloid leukemia, so the T cells may come from the graft donor. The sample in question was peripheral blood, obtained 60 days after TCRalphabeta/CD19-depleted stem cell transplant. This sequence uses TRBV12-3 or TRBV12-4 and TRBJ1-4; the D segment could be TRBD1, given 5 matching bases. The CDR3 region: CASGFPQGSNEKLFF. The DNA is as follows: TGTGCCAGCGGCTTCCCCCAGGGTTCGAATGAAAAACTGTTTTTT.